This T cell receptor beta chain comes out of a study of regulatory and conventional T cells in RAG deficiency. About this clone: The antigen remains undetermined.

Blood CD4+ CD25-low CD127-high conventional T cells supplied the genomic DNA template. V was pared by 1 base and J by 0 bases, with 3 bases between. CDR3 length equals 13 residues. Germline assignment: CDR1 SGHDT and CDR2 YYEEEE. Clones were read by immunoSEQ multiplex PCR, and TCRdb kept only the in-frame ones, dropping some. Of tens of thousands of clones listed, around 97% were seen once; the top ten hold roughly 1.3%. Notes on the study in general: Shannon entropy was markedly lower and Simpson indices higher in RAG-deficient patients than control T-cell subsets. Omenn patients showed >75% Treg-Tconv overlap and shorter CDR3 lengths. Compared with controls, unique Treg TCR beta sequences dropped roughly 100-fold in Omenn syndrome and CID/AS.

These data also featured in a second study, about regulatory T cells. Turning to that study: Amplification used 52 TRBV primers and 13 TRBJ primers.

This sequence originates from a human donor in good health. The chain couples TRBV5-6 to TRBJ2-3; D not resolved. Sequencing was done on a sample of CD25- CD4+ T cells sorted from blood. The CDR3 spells CASSLTSTDTQYF. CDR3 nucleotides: TGTGCCAGCAGCTTGACAAGCACAGATACGCAGTATTTT.